This T cell receptor beta chain was profiled in a study of beta chain features in type 1 diabetes. Germline CDR1 is KGHSH and CDR2 is LQKENI. The CDR3 runs 15 residues. V lost 6 bases and J lost 4; bases outside the gene matches: 6. This clone was detected only a few times. Every isolated RNA sample was fully reverse transcribed, so sequencing captured expressed TCRB transcripts. Sequencing used immunoSEQ multiplex PCR; TCRdb keeps in-frame clones, though not all of them. The table includes 810,000 or so clones, 15% to 20% detected once. The sample comprised naive CD4+ T cells from blood. This receptor was identified in a woman aged 18-29 years in good health. The rearrangement uses TRBV18 and TRBJ2-2; the match to TRBD2 covers 9 bases. The CDR3 reads CASSGYSGSTGELFF. The DNA for the CDR3 is TGTGCCAGCTCCGGATATAGCGGGAGCACCGGGGAGCTGTTTTTT.